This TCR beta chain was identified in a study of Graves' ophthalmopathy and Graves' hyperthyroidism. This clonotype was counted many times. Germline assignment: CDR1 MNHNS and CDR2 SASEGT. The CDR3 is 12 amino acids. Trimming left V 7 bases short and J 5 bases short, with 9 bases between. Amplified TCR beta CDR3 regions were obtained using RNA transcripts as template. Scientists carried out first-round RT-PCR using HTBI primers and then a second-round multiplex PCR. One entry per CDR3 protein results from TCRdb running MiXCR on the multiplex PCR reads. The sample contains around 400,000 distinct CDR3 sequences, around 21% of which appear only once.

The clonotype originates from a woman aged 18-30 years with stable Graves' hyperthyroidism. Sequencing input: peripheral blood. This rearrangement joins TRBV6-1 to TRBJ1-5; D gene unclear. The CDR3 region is CASKRGDQPQHF. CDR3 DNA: TGTGCCAGCAAGCGGGGAGATCAGCCCCAGCATTTT.